This T cell receptor (beta chain) was identified during a study of beta chain features in type 1 diabetes. About the research overall: Patients looked much like healthy donors when it came to age, gender and cell yields.

The study reverse transcribed the entire isolated RNA, so it sequenced expressed TCRB transcripts. TCRdb keeps only in-frame clones here, not all; method: immunoSEQ multiplex PCR. The sample consists of a few hundred thousand clones, around 12% of them appearing once. With 2 bases removed from V and 11 bases from J, the gap between germline ends came to 15 bases. The CDR3 runs 13 residues. The germline CDR1 and CDR2 sequences are MDHEN and SYDVKM. The sample taken for sequencing was naive CD4+ T cells from blood. The receptor's source is a man between 18 and 29 years old in good health. The chain recombines TRBV28 with TRBJ2-5; the D gene is possibly TRBD2 (7 bases). CDR3 coding DNA: TGTGCCAGCAGTTTAGAGGGGAGGGGGACGCAGTACTTC. It specifies CASSLEGRGTQYF.